A selection of T cell receptor beta chains follows, all from one sample in a study of shared clonotypes between healthy human individuals. Data came from immunoSEQ multiplex PCR; TCRdb stores just in-frame clones and leaves some out. The sample yields fewer than 1 million clones, around 96% seen once. Sequencing was carried out using naive CD8+ T cells sorted from blood. These receptors were obtained from a man aged 30-40 years in good health. The conserved cysteine and the conserved F or W are not part of the CDR3 here. Clone size is not always given. Where it is, it says once, few, many or a class for expanded clones.

>TRBV27|NA
ASMGIAGVPSEQY
>TRBV29-1|NA
SVELPGTEQETQY
>TRBV28|NA
ASSFRTTGFPPYNEQF
>TRBV5-4|NA
ASRRQGTYNEQF
>TRBV2|NA
ASNPGTSGRSDTQY
>TRBV27|NA
ASSLSRAGTDTQY
>TRBV10-2|NA
ASVEDRYTGELF
>TRBV7-9|NA
ASSPHTVQETQY
>TRBV6-5|NA
ASSLSGGAQPQH
>TRBV9|NA
ASSGRDRGSTDTQY
>TRBV28|NA
ASSPAAGGGTDTQY
>TRBV7-9|NA
ASSGEGNQETQY
>TRBV9|NA
ASSVGPGGSGNEQF
>TRBV7-2|NA
ASSFFSGSETQY
>TRBV29-1|NA
SVETAGNYGYT
>TRBV9|NA
ASSVDPSRGNTGELF
>TRBV25-1|NA
ASSDSLITDRGIYEQY
>TRBV29-1|NA
SVDKGGDYEQY
>TRBV11-2|NA
ASSAPLGSRRSYNEQF
>TRBV10-1|NA
ASSEPRGSNEQF
>TRBV7-9|NA
ASSLAGASGAPDTQY
>TRBV29-1|NA
SVIKTGPSTDTQY
>TRBV4-3|NA
ASSQDSGRFNEQF
>TRBV11-2|NA
ASSSPGTGYNEQF
>TRBV27|NA
ASSFYSGRGTDTQY
>TRBV11-3|NA
ASSSYGDEQF
>TRBV19|once
ATRDYYEQY
>TRBV27|NA
ASSFYRGKYEQY
>TRBV11-2|NA
ASSLVGRGYT
>TRBV6-5|NA
ASSYGPIAQPQH
>TRBV14|NA
ASSQEAPSGANVLT
>TRBV7-7|NA
ASSLGRTGELF
>TRBV25-1|NA
ASSSTYNTYEQY
>TRBV6-4|NA
ASSDYYRGLDQGEQF